The 9 T cell receptor beta chains given below trace back to one sample, sequenced in a study of blood T cell repertoires in COVID-19. Profiled with immunoSEQ multiplex PCR; TCRdb holds only in-frame clones, not every one. The table records about 150,000 clones, 75% to 90% of them present only once. The sample taken for sequencing was peripheral blood. The origin of the receptors is a man aged 60 to 75 with acute or convalescent COVID-19.

The chain carries TRBV9 and TRBJ1-2; D is ambiguous. Germline assignment: CDR1 SGDLS and CDR2 YYNGEE. The CDR3 spans 12 residues. The V and J ends lost 0 bases and 8 bases respectively, with 8 bases between them. CDR3 loop: CASSVGAEGYTF. The CDR3 DNA is TGTGCCAGCAGCGTAGGTGCGGAAGGCTACACCTTC.

CDR3 residues: CASNTMGGTYGYTF. The CDR3 bases are TGTGCCAGCAACACGATGGGGGGGACCTATGGCTACACCTTC. The V call is TRBV5-4, the J call TRBJ1-2; perhaps TRBD1 as D (5 bases). The CDR3 has 14 residues. The V end was cut by 6 bases, the J end by 4 bases, with 16 bases between. Germline CDR1 SGHNT, CDR2 YYREEE (reference sequence). Looking up the rest from reference TRBV5-4 and TRBJ1-2 gives the full variable domain: ETGVTQSPTHLIKTRGQQVTLRCSSQSGHNTVSWYQQALGQGPQFIFQYYREEENGRGNFPPRFSGLQFPNYSSELNVNALELDDSALYLCASNTMGGTYGYTFGSGTRLTVV.

The V gene is TRBV4-3, the J gene TRBJ2-7; maybe TRBD2 (6 bases). The CDR3 spans 15 residues. Germline CDR1 reads LGHNA; CDR2 reads YSLEER. Trimming removed 0 bases from V and 5 bases from J, with 14 bases in between. The CDR3 region is CASSQEEGISHEQYF. As DNA, the CDR3 is TGCGCCAGCAGCCAAGAGGAGGGGATTTCCCACGAGCAGTACTTC.

V and J are TRBV7-2 and TRBJ2-7; D unresolved. V was cut by 5 bases and J by 2 bases, with 10 bases left in between. Germline CDR1 SGHTA, CDR2 FQGNSA. The CDR3 consists of 13 residues. The CDR3 DNA reads as TGTGCCAGCAGCCCCTATGAAGCCTACGAGCAGTACTTC. Its protein is CASSPYEAYEQYF.

DNA for the CDR3: TGTGCCAGCAGCTTACCCGAGACAGATACGCAGTATTTT. Its protein product is CASSLPETDTQYF. J is TRBJ2-3 and V is TRBV7-2; D is undetermined. Germline CDR1 is SGHTA and CDR2 is FQGNSA. V gave up 2 bases and J gave up 3 bases, with 6 bases separating them. The CDR3 extends over 13 amino acids.

The rearrangement links TRBV28 to TRBJ2-7; TRBD2 matches 14 bases. The CDR3 sequence is 15 residues long. The ends lost 7 bases at V and 4 bases at J; junction bases unmatched: 6. Germline V gene sequence: CDR1 MDHEN, CDR2 SYDVKM. CDR3 residues: CASTKGLAGAYEQYF. The CDR3 DNA sequence: TGTGCCAGCACAAAGGGACTAGCGGGAGCGTACGAGCAGTACTTC. Variable domain in full (rest from reference TRBV28 and TRBJ2-7): DVKVTQSSRYLVKRTGEKVFLECVQDMDHENMFWYRQDPGLGLRLIYFSYDVKMKEKGDIPEGYSVSREKKERFSLILESASTNQTSMYLCASTKGLAGAYEQYFGPGTRLTVT.

The chain links TRBV4-2 to TRBJ1-1; no clear D. Germline V lookup: CDR1 LGHNA, CDR2 YNFKEQ. V lost 1 base to trimming and J lost 0 bases, with 12 bases between them. This CDR3 comprises 16 residues. Here the CDR3 DNA reads TGTGCCAGCAGCCAAGTCAGTAATGTCATGAACACTGAAGCTTTCTTT. As protein: CASSQVSNVMNTEAFF.

The chain recombines TRBV7-9 with TRBJ1-2; D gene unclear. The length of the CDR3 is 17 residues. Germline CDR1 SEHNR, CDR2 FQNEAQ (reference sequence). The ends were cut back, 1 base at V and 0 bases at J, with 15 bases in the middle. The DNA for the CDR3 is TGTGCCAGCAGCTTAGGGCGGGGAGGCAGTTCTAACTATGGCTACACCTTC. Translation gives CASSLGRGGSSNYGYTF.

This chain uses TRBV7-2 with TRBJ1-2; D is unclear. V lost 1 base and J lost 4, with 16 bases in between. This CDR3 spans 16 amino acids. Germline V lookup: CDR1 SGHTA, CDR2 FQGNSA. The CDR3 bases are TGTGCCAGCAGCTTAGGAGGTGGGTTCGGAGGCTATGGCTACACCTTC. Amino acids: CASSLGGGFGGYGYTF.